This T cell receptor (beta chain) was profiled in a study of human T cells and chemical hapten exposure. The CDR3 has 15 amino acids. Unmatched junction bases numbered 8, after V lost 2 bases and J lost 7 bases. Germline assignment: CDR1 MDHEN and CDR2 SYDVKM. The time point is: patch test 1, 2 weeks after DPC sensitization. Treatment defined: therapeutic diphenylcyclopropenone sensitization with weekly scalp DPC. MiXCR was run by TCRdb on the RACE reads, yielding one entry per CDR3 protein. Among about 120,000 distinct CDR3 sequences listed, roughly an eighth were seen once. Material: whole blood, obtained in connection with sensitization to the hapten diphenylcyclopropenone (DPC). This clonotype was sampled from a woman aged 45-59 years with alopecia areata. Some clones in this sample may be carry-over from other donors' samples. The chain joins TRBV28 to TRBJ1-1, with 9 bases matching TRBD1. The CDR3 coding sequence is TGTGCCAGCAGTTTAGGGGACAGGGCTTTAGATGAAGCTTTCTTT. Its protein is CASSLGDRALDEAFF.